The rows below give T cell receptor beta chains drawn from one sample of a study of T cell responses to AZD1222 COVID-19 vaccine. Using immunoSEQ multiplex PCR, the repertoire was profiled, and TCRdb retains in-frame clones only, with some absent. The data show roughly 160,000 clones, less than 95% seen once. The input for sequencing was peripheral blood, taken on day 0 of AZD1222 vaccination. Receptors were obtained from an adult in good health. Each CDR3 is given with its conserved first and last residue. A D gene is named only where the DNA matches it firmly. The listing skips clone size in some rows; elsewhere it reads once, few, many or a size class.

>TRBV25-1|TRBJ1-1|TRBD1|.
CASRQQGARTEAFF
TGTGCCAGCAGACAACAGGGGGCGCGAACTGAAGCTTTCTTT
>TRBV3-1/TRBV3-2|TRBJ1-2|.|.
CASSLDLPRGRTRFGYTF
TGTGCCAGCAGCCTAGACCTCCCCCGGGGAAGGACAAGGTTTGGCTACACCTTC
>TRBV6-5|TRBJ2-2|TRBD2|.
CASKRETGELFF
TGTGCCAGCAAGCGGGAGACCGGGGAGCTGTTTTTT
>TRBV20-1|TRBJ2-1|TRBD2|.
CSASPTSGSAGEQFF
TGCAGTGCTAGTCCCACTAGCGGGAGTGCGGGTGAGCAGTTCTTC
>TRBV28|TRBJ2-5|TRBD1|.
CASSWGTGGETQYF
TGTGCCAGCAGTTGGGGGACAGGCGGGGAGACCCAGTACTTC
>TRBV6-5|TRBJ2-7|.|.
CASSLRETYEQYF
TGTGCCAGCAGTTTGAGGGAGACCTACGAGCAGTACTTC
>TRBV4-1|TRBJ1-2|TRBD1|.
CASRPGQGAWGYTF
TGCGCCAGCAGGCCGGGACAGGGGGCTTGGGGCTACACCTTC
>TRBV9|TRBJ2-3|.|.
CASSVGGRDTQYF
TGTGCCAGCAGCGTCGGCGGACGGGATACGCAGTATTTT
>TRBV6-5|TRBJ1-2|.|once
CASSYGQGPYGYTF
TGTGCCAGCAGTTACGGTCAGGGCCCCTATGGCTACACCTTC
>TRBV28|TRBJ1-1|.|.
CASSLSVNTEAFF
TGTGCCAGCAGTTTATCAGTGAACACTGAAGCTTTCTTT
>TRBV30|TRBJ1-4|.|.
CAWSVVQGLGEKLFF
TGTGCCTGGAGTGTAGTACAGGGCCTCGGTGAAAAACTGTTTTTT
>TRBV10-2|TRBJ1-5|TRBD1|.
CASRSDRAGGNQPQHF
TGCGCCAGCAGGTCCGACAGGGCGGGGGGCAATCAGCCCCAGCATTTT
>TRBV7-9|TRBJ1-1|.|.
CASSEATEAFF
TGTGCCAGCAGTGAAGCGACTGAAGCTTTCTTT
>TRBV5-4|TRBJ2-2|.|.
CASSLDTGELFF
TGTGCCAGCAGCTTGGACACCGGGGAGCTGTTTTTT
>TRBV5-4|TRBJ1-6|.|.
CASSLGGRSYNSPLHF
TGTGCCAGCAGCTTGGGGGGGCGCTCCTATAATTCACCCCTCCACTTT
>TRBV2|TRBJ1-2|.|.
CASSPGPWYGYTF
TGTGCCAGCAGTCCGGGACCCTGGTATGGCTACACCTTC
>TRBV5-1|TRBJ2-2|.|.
CASSLDFGELFF
TGCGCCAGCAGCTTGGACTTCGGGGAGCTGTTTTTT
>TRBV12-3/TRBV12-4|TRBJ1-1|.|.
CASSFSLEAFF
TGTGCCAGCAGTTTCTCATTAGAAGCTTTCTTT
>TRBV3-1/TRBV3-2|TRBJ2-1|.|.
CASSDGQSEQFF
TGTGCCAGCAGCGACGGACAGAGTGAGCAGTTCTTC
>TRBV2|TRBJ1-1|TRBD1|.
CASPKGAGTEAFF
TGTGCCAGCCCGAAGGGGGCAGGCACTGAAGCTTTCTTT
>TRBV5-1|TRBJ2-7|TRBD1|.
CASGRTGLTYEQYF
TGCGCCAGCGGGCGGACAGGGCTTACCTACGAGCAGTACTTC
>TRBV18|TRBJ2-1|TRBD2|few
CASSRTSALHEQFF
TGTGCCAGCTCACGGACTAGCGCCCTCCATGAGCAGTTCTTC
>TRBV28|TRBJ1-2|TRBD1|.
CASRLETMGQGGGYTF
TGTGCCAGCAGGCTAGAAACTATGGGACAGGGCGGTGGCTACACCTTC
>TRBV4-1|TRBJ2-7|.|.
CASSQEVGYKQYF
TGCGCCAGCAGCCAAGAAGTTGGCTACAAGCAGTACTTC
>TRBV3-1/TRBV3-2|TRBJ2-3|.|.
CASSRLTGVSTDTQYF
TGTGCCAGCAGCCGTCTCACGGGGGTTAGCACAGATACGCAGTATTTT
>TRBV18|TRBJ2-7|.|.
CASSPQESSYEQYF
TGTGCCAGCTCCCCACAGGAGAGCTCCTACGAGCAGTACTTC
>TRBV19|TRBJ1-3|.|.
CASSYPGGTGNTIYF
TGTGCCAGTAGTTACCCCGGGGGCACTGGAAACACCATATATTTT
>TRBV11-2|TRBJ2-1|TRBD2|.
CASILGSGGRAHEQFF
TGTGCCAGCATCCTAGGATCGGGCGGGAGGGCTCATGAGCAGTTCTTC
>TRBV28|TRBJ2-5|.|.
CASSLTSEGTQYF
TGTGCCAGCAGTTTAACTAGTGAAGGGACCCAGTACTTC
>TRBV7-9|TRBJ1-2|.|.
CASSLWVGYTF
TGTGCCAGCAGCTTGTGGGTTGGCTACACCTTC
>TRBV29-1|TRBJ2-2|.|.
CSVLRGENTGELFF
TGCAGCGTCCTAAGGGGGGAGAACACCGGGGAGCTGTTTTTT
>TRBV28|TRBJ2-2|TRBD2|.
CASSLILAGGGDTGELFF
TGTGCCAGCAGTTTAATTCTAGCGGGAGGCGGCGACACCGGGGAGCTGTTTTTT
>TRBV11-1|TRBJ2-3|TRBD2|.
CASRGGLAANTDTQYF
TGTGCCAGCAGGGGGGGACTAGCAGCAAACACAGATACGCAGTATTTT
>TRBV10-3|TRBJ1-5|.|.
CATHSDVNQPQHF
TGTGCCACACACTCGGACGTCAATCAGCCCCAGCATTTT
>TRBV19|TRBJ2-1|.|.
CASSINPEGSPPTLQIYNEQFF
TGTGCCAGTAGTATAAACCCGGAGGGTAGCCCGCCGACCCTTCAGATCTACAATGAGCAGTTCTTC
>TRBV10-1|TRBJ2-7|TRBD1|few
CASSETKGQGSYEQYF
TGCGCCAGCAGTGAGACGAAGGGACAGGGGTCTTACGAGCAGTACTTC
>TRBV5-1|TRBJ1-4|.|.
CASSLEWDEKLFF
TGCGCCAGCAGCTTAGAGTGGGATGAAAAACTGTTTTTT
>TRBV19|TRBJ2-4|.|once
CASSIGGNIKNIQYF
TGTGCCAGTAGTATAGGGGGCAATATAAAAAACATTCAGTACTTC
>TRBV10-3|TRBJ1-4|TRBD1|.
CAISESREKDRGREEEKLFF
TGTGCCATCAGTGAGTCGAGGGAGAAAGACAGGGGGCGTGAAGAGGAAAAACTGTTTTTT
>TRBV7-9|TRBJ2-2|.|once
CASSTNTGELFF
TGTGCCAGCAGCACGAACACCGGGGAGCTGTTTTTT
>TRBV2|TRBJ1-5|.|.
CASSGPISNQPQHF
TGTGCCAGCAGTGGTCCTATTAGCAATCAGCCCCAGCATTTT
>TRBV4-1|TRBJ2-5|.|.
CASSQERPEGGETQYF
TGCGCCAGCAGCCAAGAGAGGCCTGAGGGAGGAGAGACCCAGTACTTC
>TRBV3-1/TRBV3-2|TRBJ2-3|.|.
CASSQPMTGTNTDTQYF
TGTGCCAGCAGCCAGCCGATGACCGGGACGAACACAGATACGCAGTATTTT
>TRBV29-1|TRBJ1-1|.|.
CSVVGGREITEAFF
TGCAGCGTTGTTGGGGGGAGGGAAATCACTGAAGCTTTCTTT
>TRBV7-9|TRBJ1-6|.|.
CASSLRGEDFSPLHF
TGTGCCAGCAGCTTAAGGGGGGAAGACTTCTCACCCCTCCACTTT
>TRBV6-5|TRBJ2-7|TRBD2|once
CASRHGLAGLYEQYF
TGTGCCAGCAGACACGGACTAGCGGGTCTATACGAGCAGTACTTC
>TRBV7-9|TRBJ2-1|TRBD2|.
CASRTGLQNEQFF
TGTGCCAGCAGAACGGGACTACAGAATGAGCAGTTCTTC
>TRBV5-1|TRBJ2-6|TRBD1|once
CASSVGATLGQPSGANVLTF
TGCGCCAGCAGCGTGGGGGCCACGTTGGGACAGCCCTCTGGGGCCAACGTCCTGACTTTC
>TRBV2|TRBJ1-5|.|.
CASSGADRLNQPQHF
TGTGCCAGCAGTGGTGCCGACAGGCTGAATCAGCCCCAGCATTTT
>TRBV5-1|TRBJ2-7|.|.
CASSPTLSASYEQYF
TGCGCCAGCAGCCCTACCCTTAGCGCCTCCTACGAGCAGTACTTC
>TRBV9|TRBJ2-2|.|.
CASSVAVRRATGELFF
TGTGCCAGCAGCGTAGCGGTCCGAAGGGCCACCGGGGAGCTGTTTTTT
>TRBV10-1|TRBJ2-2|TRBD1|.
CASSESDTGTGGTGELFF
TGCGCCAGCAGTGAGTCGGACACCGGGACAGGGGGAACCGGGGAGCTGTTTTTT
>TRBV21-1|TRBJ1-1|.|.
CASTFGAAEAFF
TGTGCCAGCACCTTCGGGGCAGCTGAAGCTTTCTTT
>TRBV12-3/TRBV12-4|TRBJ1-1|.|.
CASSLQEDTEAFF
TGTGCCAGCAGTTTACAGGAAGACACTGAAGCTTTCTTT
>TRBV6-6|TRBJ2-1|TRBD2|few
CASRLMGLAGAVEQFF
TGTGCCAGCAGACTAATGGGACTAGCGGGAGCAGTTGAGCAGTTCTTC
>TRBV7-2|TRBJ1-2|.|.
CASSLAPWGYTF
TGTGCCAGCAGCTTAGCCCCGTGGGGCTACACCTTC